This record looks at one T cell receptor beta chain sequence and its context. Its antigen remains unidentified. These data are taken from a study of CD8 T cells in Susac syndrome. V trimming: 4 bases; J trimming: 0 bases; junction bases outside the gene matches: 15. The CDR3 contains 18 residues. Germline CDR1 SGHDT, CDR2 YYEEEE. RNA amounts of roughly 0.5 to 1 ug underwent reverse transcription with random hexamers. One entry per CDR3 protein results from TCRdb running MiXCR on the immunoSEQ multiplex PCR reads. Of under 200,000 distinct CDR3 sequences listed, roughly 94% are singletons. Study-wide points: Clonal expansion involving Susac CD8+ cells peaked in TEMRA cells and active patients.

Peripheral blood CD8+ and CD4+ T cells were profiled by TCR beta sequencing. The V and J genes are TRBV5-6 and TRBJ1-1, with 7 bases matching TRBD1. The sequencing input was CD8+ T cells from PBMCs. The clonotype comes from a human donor with Susac syndrome. The CDR3 coding sequence is TGTGCCAGCAGCCCTTTGGACAGGCGCAACACGTTGAACACTGAAGCTTTCTTT. It codes for CASSPLDRRNTLNTEAFF.